This TCR beta chain was observed in a study of CD8 T cells in ankylosing spondylitis (dated by TCRdb to 2016 to 2017). With respect to the entire study: The study profiled T cell receptor beta repertoires in healthy donors and ankylosing spondylitis patients to find disease-linked TCR variants. The full study cohort comprised 25 ankylosing spondylitis patients and 85 to 120 healthy donors. Peripheral blood was sampled, and synovial fluid was also collected from ankylosing spondylitis patients.

As encoded in the germline V gene, CDR1 is SGHRS while CDR2 is YFSETQ. Relative to germline, V is 0 bases shorter and J is 4 bases shorter, with 10 bases between their ends. The CDR3 runs 15 residues from the cysteine to the phenylalanine. The sequence is cut down to CDR3 DNA, 45 bases in frame from base 1. What the research found in general, with its limitations: Some of the motif variants had been reported before in the synovial fluid and blood of reactive arthritis patients, a finding that suggests common disease-initiation mechanisms. The disease-linked clones had a CD8+ phenotype and were found at relatively low frequencies in peripheral blood. Significant enrichment of the disease-linked clones was reported in matched synovial fluid samples from ankylosing spondylitis patients. Blood from ankylosing spondylitis patients appeared to be characterized by a TCR beta motif composed of about eight highly homologous amino acid variants.

Sequencing used an Illumina HiSeq 2500. Quantitative 5'-RACE with molecular barcodes was used to prepare TCR beta libraries. From the authors' description of their analysis: Disease-linked TCR variants were identified with a new computational method built on a probabilistic model of VDJ rearrangement. TCRdb took the public reads, trimmed them with fastp at Q25, ran MiXCR for clone calling and kept in-frame beta chains. One record per CDR3 amino acid sequence lists the most common genes and DNA. The V and J calls, along with clone size, are taken from TCRdb and not from the paper's own processing. Recorded for this sample are fewer than 350,000 distinct CDR3 sequences; around a tenth of them occurred a single time. 8% to 9.5% of the sample lies in the top ten. This clonotype was seen more than once but under ten times. The antigen it binds to is not known. No clone much larger than this one lies a single base away; base qualities are absent.

This sequence originates from a female donor with ankylosing spondylitis or in good health (not recorded which). The sequence is built from TRBV5-1 and TRBJ2-2, with the D gene uncertain. The sequencing sample was made of blood, either unsorted or a sorted T cell fraction (not recorded which). The CDR3 protein is CASSLEDEPTGELFF. The sequence in DNA is TGCGCCAGCAGCTTGGAAGACGAGCCCACCGGGGAGCTGTTTTTT. Joined to the reference TRBV5-1 and TRBJ2-2 proteins, this CDR3 gives the full variable domain: KAGVTQTPRYLIKTRGQQVTLSCSPISGHRSVSWYQQTPGQGLQFLFEYFSETQRNKGNFPGRFSGRQFSNSRSEMNVSTLELGDSALYLCASSLEDEPTGELFFGEGSRLTVL.